This passage covers 27 T cell receptor beta chains from one sample sequenced in a study of blood T cell repertoires in COVID-19. The assay was immunoSEQ multiplex PCR, and TCRdb's table has in-frame clones only and misses some. Of approximately 250,000 clones in the sample, 85% to 90% were seen once. Sequencing was carried out using PBMCs or T cells enriched from blood (not recorded which). These receptors were collected from a woman aged 55-69 years in a cohort exposed to, infected with or recovered from COVID-19 (not recorded which).

The V gene is TRBV3-1 (or the pseudogene TRBV3-2), the J gene TRBJ1-3; tentative D call: TRBD1 (5 bases). V was shortened by 0 bases and J by 4 bases, with 7 bases between the two germline ends. The CDR3 is 14 residues long. The V gene's germline CDR1 is LGHDT and CDR2 YNNKEL (reference sequence). CDR3 residues: CASSQDRVGNTIYF. CDR3 sequence (DNA): TGTGCCAGCAGCCAAGACAGGGTGGGAAACACCATATATTTT.

The chain carries TRBV5-4 and TRBJ2-2; D is possibly TRBD2 (6 bases). The V and J ends lost 4 bases and 1 base respectively, with 11 bases between them. CDR1 is SGHNT, CDR2 YYREEE, per germline (reference sequence). CDR3 length: 15 amino acids. In nucleotides, the CDR3 is TGTGCCAGCAGCCAACCGCGGGGGAACACCGGGGAGCTGTTTTTT. It codes for CASSQPRGNTGELFF.

V and J are TRBV12-3 or TRBV12-4 and TRBJ2-7, with D possibly TRBD1 on 6 matching bases. The CDR3 is 12 amino acids. Deletions cut 0 bases from V and 7 bases from J, with 7 bases between. CDR3 sequence reads: CASSLAGTEQYF. The CDR3 DNA sequence: TGTGCCAGCAGTTTAGCGGGGACAGAGCAGTACTTC.

This chain links TRBV5-4 with TRBJ2-1; 13 nucleotides agree with TRBD2. V was clipped by 0 bases and J by 5 bases; unmatched bases: 2. The germline V gene has CDR1 SGHNT and CDR2 YYREEE (reference sequence). This CDR3 region has 16 residues. Here the CDR3 reads CASSLGLAGGHNEQFF. The DNA of the CDR3 is TGTGCCAGCAGCTTGGGACTAGCGGGAGGTCACAATGAGCAGTTCTTC.

The chain links TRBV3-1 (or the pseudogene TRBV3-2) to TRBJ1-3; 7 bases fit TRBD1. The CDR3 length is 17 residues. Losses at the gene ends were 1 base for V and 4 bases for J; bases not matched to a gene: 10. Germline V gene data show CDR1 as LGHDT and CDR2 as YNNKEL (reference sequence). CDR3 coding DNA: TGTGCCAGCAGCCAAGGACTCTCAGGGGGAAGGGGAAACACCATATATTTT. This gives the protein CASSQGLSGGRGNTIYF.

This chain joins TRBV28 and TRBJ2-1; the match to TRBD2 covers 12 bases. The germline CDR1 and CDR2 sequences are MDHEN and SYDVKM. The CDR3 has 16 residues. The V segment lost 1 base and the J segment 11 bases; nucleotides outside the gene matches: 9. The CDR3 is CASSLSSLAGGGKQFF. CDR3 in DNA: TGTGCCAGCAGTTTATCCTCACTAGCGGGAGGCGGAAAGCAGTTCTTC. The full variable domain, completed using reference TRBV28 and TRBJ2-1, is DVKVTQSSRYLVKRTGEKVFLECVQDMDHENMFWYRQDPGLGLRLIYFSYDVKMKEKGDIPEGYSVSREKKERFSLILESASTNQTSMYLCASSLSSLAGGGKQFFGPGTRLTVL.

V and J are TRBV11-2 and TRBJ1-4; TRBD1 is a possible D gene (5 bases). The germline V and J ends were trimmed by 2 bases and 8 bases, with 18 bases remaining between them. The CDR3 totals 16 residues. Germline V gives CDR1 SGHAT, CDR2 FQNNGV. This CDR3 reads CASSLRPRQGSEKLFF. CDR3 DNA: TGTGCCAGCAGCTTACGCCCTCGGCAGGGATCAGAAAAACTGTTTTTT.

This CDR3 reads CASSLGKTVYEQYF. The CDR3 DNA reads TGTGCCAGCAGCTTAGGGAAAACAGTTTACGAGCAGTACTTC. The chain has TRBV7-9 and TRBJ2-7; no firm D call. Between the trimmed V and J ends, which lost 1 base and 4 bases, there was a span of 11 bases. The CDR3 sequence is 14 residues long. Germline CDR1 and CDR2: SEHNR and FQNEAQ (reference sequence).

This clone was picked up one time. The gene calls are TRBV5-1 and TRBJ1-5; TRBD1 is a possible D gene (6 bases). The CDR3 length is 15 residues. Per the germline V gene, CDR1 is SGHRS and CDR2 is YFSETQ. The V end was cut by 8 bases, the J end by 2 bases, with 17 bases between. This CDR3 is CARIRGGRGNQPQHF. Written as DNA, the CDR3 is TGCGCCAGGATTAGGGGGGGGCGCGGCAATCAGCCCCAGCATTTT.

The chain joins TRBV28 to TRBJ2-1, with 7 bases matching TRBD2. Germline CDR1 is MDHEN and CDR2 is SYDVKM. The V segment lost 1 base and the J segment 4 bases; nucleotides outside the gene matches: 7. This CDR3 is built from 16 residues. The CDR3 sequence is CASSLYGTTHYNEQFF. CDR3 in DNA: TGTGCCAGCAGTTTATACGGGACTACCCATTACAATGAGCAGTTCTTC.

J is TRBJ1-5 and V is TRBV30, with 7 bases matching TRBD1. CDR1 and CDR2 from the germline V gene are GTSNPN and SVGIG (reference sequence). With V trimmed by 3 bases and J by 3 bases, 2 bases remained unmatched. The CDR3 runs 13 residues. CDR3 amino acids: CAWSTGDNQPQHF. CDR3 coding DNA: TGTGCCTGGAGCACAGGGGACAATCAGCCCCAGCATTTT.

CDR3 DNA: TGTGCCAGCAGTTTGTCTCAAGGGAGCTCCTATAATTCACCCCTCCACTTT. This gives the protein CASSLSQGSSYNSPLHF. The chain joins TRBV28 to TRBJ1-6; D call uncertain. CDR1 and CDR2 (germline): MDHEN, SYDVKM. CDR3 length: 17 residues. The V end was cut by 3 bases, the J end by 0 bases, with 12 bases between.

The V gene is TRBV30, the J gene TRBJ2-3; no definite D call. Between the trimmed V and J ends, which lost 2 bases and 4 bases, there was a span of 4 bases. CDR3 length equals 11 residues. Per germline, CDR1 GTSNPN and CDR2 SVGIG (reference sequence). The CDR3 coding sequence is TGTGCCTGGAGTTCCGCAGATACGCAGTATTTT. This gives the protein CAWSSADTQYF.

The chain is built from TRBV28 and TRBJ1-5; no definite D call. The ends were cut back, 2 bases at V and 5 bases at J, with 10 bases in the middle. There are 14 residues in the CDR3. The germline V gene encodes CDR1 MDHEN and CDR2 SYDVKM. As DNA, the CDR3 is TGTGCCAGCAGTTTAAACAGAGCCCATCAGCCCCAGCATTTT. Its translation is CASSLNRAHQPQHF.

The V call is TRBV2, the J call TRBJ2-7; no clear D gene. Germline lookup yields CDR1 SNHLY and CDR2 FYNNEI. Trimming shortened V by 4 bases and J by 5 bases, and 6 bases separated the two germline ends. The CDR3 sequence is 11 residues long. CDR3: CASSVVDEQYF. The CDR3 DNA sequence: TGTGCCAGCAGTGTAGTCGACGAGCAGTACTTC. Full variable domain (rest looked up from reference TRBV2 and TRBJ2-7): EPEVTQTPSHQVTQMGQEVILRCVPISNHLYFYWYRQILGQKVEFLVSFYNNEISEKSEIFDDQFSVERPDGSNFTLKIRSTKLEDSAMYFCASSVVDEQYFGPGTRLTVT.

The gene calls are TRBV21-1 and TRBJ2-3; TRBD2 was called by the table and not checked on the DNA. TRBV21-1 is listed as a pseudogene. The CDR3 sequence is 18 residues long. Here the CDR3 DNA reads TGTGCCAGCAGCCCAGAGGGATGGGGGGAGTGCTTAACAGATACGCAGTATTTT. Its translation is CASSPEGWGECLTDTQYF.

CDR3 region: CASSLTVGEQFF. In DNA, the CDR3 is TGTGCCAGCAGCTTAACAGTCGGTGAGCAGTTCTTC. The chain employs TRBV7-3 and TRBJ2-1; the D is unclear. This CDR3 is built from 12 residues. V lost 0 bases, J lost 9 bases, and 6 bases lay in between. Germline values: CDR1 SGHTA, CDR2 FQGTGA.

J is TRBJ1-2 and V is TRBV2; no clear D gene. CDR1 is SNHLY and CDR2 is FYNNEI in the germline V gene. V gave up 10 bases and J gave up 1 base, with 10 bases separating them. The CDR3 sequence is 12 residues long. The CDR3: CATKVDNYGYTF. DNA of the CDR3: TGTGCCACCAAAGTAGATAACTATGGCTACACCTTC.

With regard to this clone: This clone may be a read error of a much larger clone one base away. V gene TRBV7-2 combines with J gene TRBJ2-7; 11 nucleotides match TRBD2. V dropped 5 bases and J dropped 1; count of bases not matched to a gene: 4. This CDR3 is 15 amino acids long. Germline CDR1 reads SGHTA; CDR2 reads FQGNSA. CDR3 sequence reads: CASSLRLAGSYEQYF. CDR3 nucleotides: TGTGCCAGCAGCCTAAGACTAGCGGGGTCCTACGAGCAGTACTTC. Full variable domain (remainder filled in from reference TRBV7-2 and TRBJ2-7): GAGVSQSPSNKVTEKGKDVELRCDPISGHTALYWYRQSLGQGLEFLIYFQGNSAPDKSGLPSDRFSAERTGGSVSTLTIQRTQQEDSAVYLCASSLRLAGSYEQYFGPGTRLTVT.

The chain joins TRBV10-1 to TRBJ2-3; tentatively, D is TRBD1 (7 bases). The CDR3 extends over 15 amino acids. V gave up 5 bases and J gave up 4 bases, with 16 bases separating them. Germline CDR1 WNHNN, CDR2 SYGVQD (reference sequence). Here the CDR3 DNA reads TGCGCCAGCAGTTCACGACTAGGGGGCCCAGATACGCAGTATTTT. Encoded protein: CASSSRLGGPDTQYF.

This chain connects TRBV5-5 to TRBJ2-1, with 10 nucleotides matching TRBD2. This CDR3 is built from 18 residues. Germline values: CDR1 SGHKS, CDR2 YYEKEE (reference sequence). V shed 0 bases and J 4 bases; nucleotides not matched to a gene: 10. CDR3 sequence (DNA): TGTGCCAGCAGCTTGGGAAGCGGGAGGGCCTCCCTTTACAATGAGCAGTTCTTC. Amino acids: CASSLGSGRASLYNEQFF. The full variable domain, in which reference TRBV5-5 and TRBJ2-1 provide the parts outside the CDR3, is DAGVTQSPTHLIKTRGQQVTLRCSPISGHKSVSWYQQVLGQGPQFIFQYYEKEERGRGNFPDRFSARQFPNYSSELNVNALLLGDSALYLCASSLGSGRASLYNEQFFGPGTRLTVL.

The chain combines TRBV28 with TRBJ2-4, with 8 bases fitting TRBD2. This CDR3 has 13 amino acids. J was trimmed by 9 bases and V by 8 bases; bases with no gene match: 9. The V gene's germline CDR1 is MDHEN and CDR2 SYDVKM. The CDR3 region is CASSTPGGGIQYF. The CDR3 DNA follows: TGTGCCAGCTCTACTCCCGGGGGGGGCATTCAGTACTTC.

V usage is TRBV9 and J usage is TRBJ1-1; 9 bases line up with TRBD1. Germline CDR1 reads SGDLS; CDR2 reads YYNGEE. Trimming took 1 base from V and 6 from J; bases not matched to a gene: 1. The CDR3 totals 13 residues. The CDR3 sequence: CASSVTGGSEAFF. CDR3 sequence (DNA): TGTGCCAGCAGCGTAACAGGGGGCTCTGAAGCTTTCTTT.

V and J are TRBV6-5 and TRBJ1-5; 7 bases map to TRBD1. V was clipped by 10 bases and J by 7 bases; unmatched bases: 10. This CDR3 has 13 residues. Germline V gene lookup returns CDR1 MNHEY and CDR2 SVGAGI. The chain's CDR3 is CATQQGLGQPQHF. The CDR3 nucleotides are TGTGCCACCCAACAGGGGCTCGGACAGCCCCAGCATTTT.

The chain recombines TRBV5-6 with TRBJ2-5; 7 nucleotides align to TRBD1. Trimming at V came to 1 base and at J to 2 bases, leaving 8 bases not matched to a gene. This CDR3 spans 16 amino acids. CDR1 and CDR2 (germline): SGHDT, YYEEEE. CDR3 sequence (DNA): TGTGCCAGCAGCTTGAAGGGGGCGTACCCTCAAGAGACCCAGTACTTC. Amino acid sequence: CASSLKGAYPQETQYF.

This rearrangement joins TRBV2 to TRBJ1-5; a weak D match, TRBD1 (6 bases). Germline CDR1 and CDR2: SNHLY and FYNNEI. The CDR3 runs to 14 residues. Trimming stripped 6 bases from V and 4 bases from J, with 13 bases between. DNA for the CDR3: TGTGCCAGCAGCAGGGGTTCCTTGAATCAGCCCCAGCATTTT. Its translation: CASSRGSLNQPQHF.

The chain uses TRBV14 and TRBJ2-7, with 11 bases identical to TRBD1. V was clipped by 4 bases and J by 4 bases; unmatched bases: 6. The CDR3 is made up of 15 amino acids. Per the germline V gene, CDR1 is SGHDN and CDR2 is FVKESK. In DNA, the CDR3 is TGTGCCAGCAGCCTCGGAGGGACAGGGGGTTACGAGCAGTACTTC. This sequence encodes CASSLGGTGGYEQYF.